This is a list of T cell receptor beta chains from one sample in a study of Ad26.COV2.S vaccination and SARS-CoV-2 variants. Only in-frame clones appear in the TCRdb table, and some are missing; sequencing was by immunoSEQ multiplex PCR. Of about 370,000 clones detected, roughly nine tenths appear once; the ten largest clones hold 3.5%. The sample here was peripheral blood, taken in a trial of Ad26.COV2.S vaccine versus placebo. Every receptor here comes from a person aged 18-60 years who received the Ad26.COV2.S COVID-19 vaccine or a placebo. The CDR3 runs from the conserved cysteine through the conserved F or W. D genes are given only for firm matches. Some rows have no size entry. The others give once, few or many, or a class for an expanded clone.

>TRBJ1-5|14|TRBV6-5|NA|NA
TGTGCCAGCATAAGAACAGGGACCGATCAGCCCCAGCATTTT
CASIRTGTDQPQHF
>TRBJ1-6|15|TRBV7-9|NA|NA
TGTGCCAGCAGCCAGAATGGGGGCTATAATTCACCCCTCCACTTT
CASSQNGGYNSPLHF
>TRBJ1-3|15|TRBV5-1|NA|NA
TGCGCCAGCAGCTTGGCGGGCCTAGGTCGAAACACCATATATTTT
CASSLAGLGRNTIYF
>TRBJ1-1|15|TRBV5-4|NA|few
TGTGCCAGCAGCTTGGTCAGAGACATGAACACTGAAGCTTTCTTT
CASSLVRDMNTEAFF
>TRBJ2-2|17|TRBV13|TRBD2|NA
TGTGCCAGCAGGCTGACTAGCGGGGCGTCTTACACCGGGGAGCTGTTTTTT
CASRLTSGASYTGELFF
>TRBJ1-2|13|TRBV6-2/TRBV6-3|TRBD1|once
TGTGCCAGCAGCGGGACAGGGGGCTATGGCTACACCTTC
CASSGTGGYGYTF
>TRBJ2-6|11|TRBV18|NA|NA
TGTGCCAGCTCAGTGGTGGACGTCCTGACTTTC
CASSVVDVLTF
>TRBJ1-4|13|TRBV12-3/TRBV12-4|NA|few
TGTGCCAGCAGACGGGAGATAACGACGGCACTGTTTTTT
CASRREITTALFF
>TRBJ2-2|16|TRBV9|NA|NA
TGTGCCAGCAGCGTAGGTCAACGTACGAACACCGGGGAGCTGTTTTTT
CASSVGQRTNTGELFF
>TRBJ1-1|14|TRBV18|NA|NA
TGTGCCAGCTCCCCAAAGGAAGGAAACACTGAAGCTTTCTTT
CASSPKEGNTEAFF
>TRBJ2-7|17|TRBV6-2/TRBV6-3|TRBD2|NA
TGTGCCAGCAGTTACCACAGCGAGGGGAGCGGGGGTTACGAGCAGTACTTC
CASSYHSEGSGGYEQYF